This TCR beta chain was found in a study of T cell therapy after organ transplantation. Data came from immunoSEQ multiplex PCR; TCRdb stores just in-frame clones and leaves some out. The table lists roughly 15,000 clones, roughly 85% of them singletons. With respect to this clone: Its antigen is unidentified.

Noted time point: 20-29 weeks after completion of therapy. General study results and limits: In nonresponders, reduced coverage from low CD8+ yield may limit detected expansions.

This CDR3 contains 13 residues. V was trimmed by 2 bases and J by 6 bases, leaving 8 bases between them. Germline CDR1 is MNHEY and CDR2 is SVGAGI. The chain uses TRBV6-5 and TRBJ2-1; D may be TRBD1 or TRBD2 (5 bases each). The sample consisted of CD8+ T cells from blood, taken after autologous CMV-specific T cell therapy. The sequence came from a human patient who had received a solid organ transplant and had CMV disease. Some T cells here may be from the graft donor. CDR3 DNA: TGTGCCAGCAGTTACGGGACCCTCAATGAGCAGTTCTTC. Its translation: CASSYGTLNEQFF.